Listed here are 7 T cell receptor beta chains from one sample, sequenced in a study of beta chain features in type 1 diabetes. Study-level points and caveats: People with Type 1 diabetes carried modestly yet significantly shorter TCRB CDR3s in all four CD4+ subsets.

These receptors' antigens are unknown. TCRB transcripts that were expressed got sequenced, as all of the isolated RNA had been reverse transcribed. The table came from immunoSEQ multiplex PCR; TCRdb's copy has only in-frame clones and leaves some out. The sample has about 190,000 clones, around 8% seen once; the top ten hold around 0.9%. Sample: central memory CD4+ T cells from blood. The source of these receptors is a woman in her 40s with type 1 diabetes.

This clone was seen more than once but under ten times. The CDR3 DNA reads TGCGCCAGCAGGGCGCAGGAAGACACTGAAGCTTTCTTT. Translation gives CASRAQEDTEAFF. This chain joins TRBV5-1 and TRBJ1-1, with D hard to call. In germline, CDR1 is SGHRS, CDR2 YFSETQ. The CDR3 is 13 amino acids. V was clipped by 5 bases and J by 3 bases, with 11 bases between them. Drawing the rest from reference TRBV5-1 and TRBJ1-1, the complete variable domain is KAGVTQTPRYLIKTRGQQVTLSCSPISGHRSVSWYQQTPGQGLQFLFEYFSETQRNKGNFPGRFSGRQFSNSRSEMNVSTLELGDSALYLCASRAQEDTEAFFGQGTRLTVV.

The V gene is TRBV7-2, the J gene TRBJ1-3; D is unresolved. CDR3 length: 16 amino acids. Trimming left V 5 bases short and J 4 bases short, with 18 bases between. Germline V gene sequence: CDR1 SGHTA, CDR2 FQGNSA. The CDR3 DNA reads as TGTGCCAGCAGCCCCCCGGGTCAGACTACCGGAAACACCATATATTTT. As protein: CASSPPGQTTGNTIYF.

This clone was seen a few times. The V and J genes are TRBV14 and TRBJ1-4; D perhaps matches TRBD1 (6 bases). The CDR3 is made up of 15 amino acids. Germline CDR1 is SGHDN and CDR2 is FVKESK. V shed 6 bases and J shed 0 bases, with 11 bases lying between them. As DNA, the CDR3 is TGTGCCAGCAGGCCCACAGGGACAACTAATGAAAAACTGTTTTTT. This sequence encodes CASRPTGTTNEKLFF.

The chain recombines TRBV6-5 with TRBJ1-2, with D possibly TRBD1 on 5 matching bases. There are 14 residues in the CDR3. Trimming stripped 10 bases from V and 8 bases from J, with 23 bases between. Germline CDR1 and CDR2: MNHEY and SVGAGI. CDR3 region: CATVWGGSRYGYTF. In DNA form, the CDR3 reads TGTGCCACCGTCTGGGGGGGGTCGAGGTACGGCTACACCTTC.

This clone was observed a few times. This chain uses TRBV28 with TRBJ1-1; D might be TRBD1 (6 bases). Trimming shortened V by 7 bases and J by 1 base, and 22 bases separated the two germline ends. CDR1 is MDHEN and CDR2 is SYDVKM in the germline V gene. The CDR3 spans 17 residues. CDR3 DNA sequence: TGTGCCAGCACCCTGGGGGGGACACCATCGAGGAACACTGAAGCTTTCTTT. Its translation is CASTLGGTPSRNTEAFF.

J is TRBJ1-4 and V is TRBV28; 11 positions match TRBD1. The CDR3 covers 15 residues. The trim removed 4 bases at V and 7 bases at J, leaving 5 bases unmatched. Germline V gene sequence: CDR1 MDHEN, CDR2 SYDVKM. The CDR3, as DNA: TGTGCCAGCAGTTCCCGGACAGGGGGCGGTGAAAAACTGTTTTTT. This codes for CASSSRTGGGEKLFF.

The CDR3 DNA sequence: TGTGCCAGCAGCTTATCGGGAGGACAGTACTACGAGCAGTACTTC. It encodes CASSLSGGQYYEQYF. V gene TRBV11-2 combines with J gene TRBJ2-7; the D gene is possibly TRBD2 (7 bases). CDR3 size: 15 residues. V shed 2 bases and J shed 3 bases, with 14 bases lying between them. CDR1 SGHAT and CDR2 FQNNGV come from the germline V gene.